This T cell receptor beta chain came from a study of graft-versus-host responses after intestinal transplantation. Study at large: Every recipient underwent anti-thymocyte globulin induction, then tacrolimus and steroids for approximately 3 years.

Trimming removed 3 bases from V and 10 bases from J, with 7 bases in between. This CDR3 region has 10 residues. The germline V gene encodes CDR1 DFQATT and CDR2 SNEGSKA (reference sequence). Responders (roughly 200,000, CFSE-labeled) met roughly 200,000 stimulators that were irradiated and violet-dye-labeled. Dividing CFSE-low CD3+CD4+ and CD3+CD8+ responders were isolated by sorting after the reaction. Generated by immunoSEQ multiplex PCR, the TCRdb table keeps only in-frame clones and is missing some. Counted here are about 14,000 clones, approximately 33% occurring once; the ten biggest clones make up more than 5.5%. The table lists this clone with a count of one. General observations from the study: High graft-versus-host to host-versus-graft clonal ratios were found in allografts of patients who had graft-donor T cell macrochimerism.

The clonotype originates from a human patient who received an intestinal transplant. The starting material was alloreactive CD4+ T cells from a mixed lymphocyte reaction culture, obtained before intestinal transplant. Subset here: CFSE-low proliferating T cells sorted from approximately six-day pre-transplant mixed lymphocyte reaction (GvH or HvG direction). The V and J genes are TRBV20-1 and TRBJ2-1; the D is unclear. This chain's CDR3 is CSASPWEQFF. The CDR3 bases are TGCAGTGCTAGTCCGTGGGAGCAGTTCTTC.